The 24 T cell receptor beta chains presented below share a single source sample, sequenced in a study of post-analysis software for immune sequencing data. Points from the study as a whole: Compared with controls, patients had more of roughly five TRBV segments, including TRBV5-6, TRBV5-1 and TRBV20-1.

Their antigens remain unidentified. Tagging with unique molecular identifiers was a feature of the TCR beta cDNA libraries. TCRdb recomputed calls from the PCR reads with MiXCR, one row per CDR3 protein. The data hold around 260,000 distinct CDR3 sequences, with 35% to 45% observed a single time. The sequenced sample was blood. These receptors were collected from a girl aged 10 to 17 with multiple sclerosis.

The genes are TRBV4-1 and TRBJ2-3; 8 nucleotides line up with TRBD2. After removal of 0 bases from V and 3 bases from J, the junction contained 5 bases not matched to a gene. Germline CDR1 MGHRA, CDR2 YSYEKL. This CDR3 contains 16 residues. CDR3 nucleotides: TGCGCCAGCAGCCAAGATGGGGCGGGAGGAACAGATACGCAGTATTTT. Translated: CASSQDGAGGTDTQYF.

With respect to this clonotype: A much larger clone is a single base away; this may be a read error. The rearrangement joins TRBV12-3 or TRBV12-4 to TRBJ1-5; no reliable D call. The CDR3 extends over 12 amino acids. The V end lost 4 bases, the J end lost 6 bases, and 7 bases lay between the germline ends. The CDR3 DNA follows: TGTGCCAGCAGTTGCCACACTCAGCCCCAGCATTTT. Protein product: CASSCHTQPQHF.

The chain has TRBV11-2 and TRBJ2-1; TRBD1 matches at 10 bases. From germline, CDR1 is SGHAT and CDR2 FQNNGV. With 4 bases clipped from V and 14 bases from J, the junction kept 2 bases outside the gene matches. This CDR3 is built from 11 residues. CDR3: CASSYGQGEFF. CDR3 nucleotide sequence: TGTGCCAGCAGCTACGGACAGGGGGAGTTCTTC.

This clonotype was seen many times. The rearrangement joins TRBV28 to TRBJ2-5; TRBD1 aligns across 8 bases. The germline gives CDR1 MDHEN, CDR2 SYDVKM. The CDR3 spans 13 residues. V lost 8 bases, J lost 5 bases, and 7 bases stayed unmatched. CDR3: CASFRGRLETQYF. DNA for the CDR3: TGTGCCAGCTTCAGGGGGCGCTTGGAGACCCAGTACTTC. The whole variable domain, filled in from reference TRBV28 and TRBJ2-5, reads DVKVTQSSRYLVKRTGEKVFLECVQDMDHENMFWYRQDPGLGLRLIYFSYDVKMKEKGDIPEGYSVSREKKERFSLILESASTNQTSMYLCASFRGRLETQYFGPGTRLLVL.

V is TRBV29-1 and J is TRBJ1-1; no clear D gene. From germline, CDR1 is SQVTM and CDR2 ANQGSEA. This CDR3 has 13 amino acids. V was pared by 4 bases and J by 0 bases, with 9 bases between. The CDR3 region has the DNA TGCAGCGTTGTCACCAGGATGAACACTGAAGCTTTCTTT. Translating it yields CSVVTRMNTEAFF.

This chain uses TRBV11-3 with TRBJ1-4; 9 nucleotides agree with TRBD1. The CDR3 loop spans 17 amino acids. Trimming cost V 5 bases and J 0 bases; bases outside gene matches: 7. The germline CDR1 and CDR2 sequences are SGHNT and YENEEA. The CDR3 sequence is CASSQGQGGATNEKLFF. The CDR3 region has the DNA TGTGCCAGCAGCCAGGGACAGGGAGGTGCAACTAATGAAAAACTGTTTTTT. Drawing the rest from reference TRBV11-3 and TRBJ1-4, the complete variable domain is EAGVVQSPRYKIIEKKQPVAFWCNPISGHNTLYWYLQNLGQGPELLIRYENEEAVDDSQLPKDRFSAERLKGVDSTLKIQPAELGDSAVYLCASSQGQGGATNEKLFFGSGTQLSVL.

This rearrangement joins TRBV6-1 to TRBJ2-7; the match to TRBD1 covers 11 bases. V lost 3 bases and J lost 3; bases outside the gene matches: 1. This CDR3 contains 14 residues. Germline lookup yields CDR1 MNHNS and CDR2 SASEGT. The CDR3 coding sequence is TGTGCCAGCAGTGATGGGACAGGGGGCTACGAGCAGTACTTC. It encodes CASSDGTGGYEQYF.

V usage is TRBV5-1 and J usage is TRBJ1-1; D perhaps matches TRBD1 (5 bases). CDR3 length: 15 amino acids. Trimming cost V 4 bases and J 5 bases, with 18 bases left between them. CDR1 is SGHRS and CDR2 is YFSETQ in the germline V gene. The CDR3 nucleotides are TGCGCCAGCAGCCCGCGGACGGGACCGTCTACTGAAGCTTTCTTT. Residues: CASSPRTGPSTEAFF.

About this clonotype itself: With a much larger clone just one base away, this may be a read error. The genes are TRBV12-3 or TRBV12-4 and TRBJ2-1; 7 nucleotides align to TRBD2. J lost 6 bases, V lost 2 bases, and 16 bases had no gene match. The length of the CDR3 is 18 residues. Here the CDR3 reads CASSLTWESGMESNEQFF. CDR3 DNA: TGTGCCAGCAGTTTAACTTGGGAAAGCGGGATGGAAAGCAATGAGCAGTTCTTC.

This clonotype has just a few counts. Germline is not matched at one junction end, which may reflect a read error. This chain uses TRBV5-1 with TRBJ1-1; TRBD1 might be the D (5 bases). Germline V gene lookup returns CDR1 SGHRS and CDR2 YFSETQ. The length of the CDR3 is 12 residues. CDR3 DNA: TGCGCCGGCAGCTTGAGGGGAACTGAAGCTTTCTTT. Translating it yields CAGSLRGTEAFF.

The genes are TRBV28 and TRBJ2-1, with a tentative D call TRBD2 (5 bases). Germline CDR1 MDHEN, CDR2 SYDVKM. This CDR3 is 14 amino acids long. Deletions cut 4 bases from V and 15 bases from J, with 22 bases between. This chain's CDR3 is CASSSILVATPRFF. CDR3 bases: TGTGCCAGCAGTTCGATCTTAGTAGCGACCCCCCGGTTCTTC.

The chain combines TRBV27 with TRBJ1-1; D remains unclear. CDR3 length: 15 residues. Trimming left V 3 bases short and J 11 bases short, with 22 bases between. Germline CDR1 is MNHEY and CDR2 is SMNVEV (reference sequence). In DNA form, the CDR3 reads TGTGCCAGCAGTTTTCACCGGCCTACCTTCCTAAGGGCTTTCTTT. It yields the protein CASSFHRPTFLRAFF.

The sample holds many counts of this clonotype. The chain combines TRBV13 with TRBJ2-7; the D gene is possibly TRBD2 (6 bases). CDR3 length: 14 amino acids. CDR1 and CDR2 (germline): PRHDT, FYEKMQ (reference sequence). V was shortened by 5 bases and J by 2 bases, with 13 bases between the two germline ends. The CDR3, as DNA: TGTGCCAGCAGCCCTCCGGGAGCTCCCTACGAGCAGTACTTC. Translating gives CASSPPGAPYEQYF. The entire variable domain, with the rest obtained from reference TRBV13 and TRBJ2-7, is as follows: AAGVIQSPRHLIKEKRETATLKCYPIPRHDTVYWYQQGPGQDPQFLISFYEKMQSDKGSIPDRFSAQQFSDYHSELNMSSLELGDSALYFCASSPPGAPYEQYFGPGTRLTVT.

The chain employs TRBV11-2 and TRBJ2-7; 7 bases agree with TRBD2. CDR1 is SGHAT, CDR2 FQNNGV, per germline. The CDR3 runs 15 residues. The ends lost 5 bases at V and 0 bases at J; junction bases unmatched: 7. The CDR3 coding sequence is TGTGCCAGCAGCCCGACTAGCCGGACCTCCTACGAGCAGTACTTC. Translation: CASSPTSRTSYEQYF.

The V gene is TRBV20-1, the J gene TRBJ1-1, with 9 positions matching TRBD1. Germline assignment: CDR1 DFQATT and CDR2 SNEGSKA (reference sequence). J lost 5 bases, V lost 1 base, and 5 bases had no gene match. CDR3 length equals 14 residues. CDR3 nucleotide sequence: TGCAGTGCTAGAGGGGGACAGGGTGAGACTGAAGCTTTCTTT. It yields the protein CSARGGQGETEAFF.

There are many counts of this clonotype. The chain links TRBV3-1 to TRBJ2-1, with 9 bases that match TRBD2. CDR3 length: 16 residues. From germline, CDR1 is LGHDT and CDR2 YNNKEL (reference sequence). The J segment lost 9 bases and the V segment lost 1 base, leaving 10 bases of the junction unmatched. The CDR3 is CASSQVAGASRREQFF. CDR3 nucleotides: TGTGCCAGCAGCCAAGTAGCGGGGGCCTCGAGGCGTGAGCAGTTCTTC.

CDR3 sequence: CASSLDPGGQYF. The CDR3 DNA sequence: TGCGCCAGCAGCTTGGATCCCGGTGGGCAGTACTTC. The V and J genes are TRBV5-1 and TRBJ2-5, with D unclear. Trimming removed 0 bases at V and 11 bases at J, with 11 bases between. CDR1 is SGHRS and CDR2 is YFSETQ in the germline V gene. The CDR3 runs to 12 residues.

V usage is TRBV4-1 and J usage is TRBJ1-1, with D perhaps TRBD1 (6 bases). V was clipped by 4 bases and J by 3 bases, with 15 bases between them. The CDR3 runs 15 residues. The germline V gene encodes CDR1 MGHRA and CDR2 YSYEKL. CDR3: CASSPPARGDTEAFF. As DNA, the CDR3 is TGCGCCAGCAGCCCCCCGGCCAGGGGAGACACTGAAGCTTTCTTT.

A remark on this clonotype: This may be a read error, as it is one base from a much larger clone. The V and J genes are TRBV12-3 or TRBV12-4 and TRBJ2-5; 7 bases are a match to TRBD2. The length of the CDR3 is 13 residues. The V and J ends lost 5 bases and 11 bases, in that order; junction bases with no gene match: 11. This CDR3 reads CASSQLAVNEQYF. CDR3 sequence (DNA): TGTGCCAGCAGTCAGCTAGCGGTTAATGAGCAGTACTTC.

V gene TRBV7-2 combines with J gene TRBJ2-1, with 9 bases lining up with TRBD1. Germline trimming cut 5 bases from V and 9 bases from J; bases unmatched to any gene: 2. CDR3 length equals 12 residues. Germline V gene lookup returns CDR1 SGHTA and CDR2 FQGNSA. The CDR3 region is CASSRTGVEQFF. CDR3 DNA sequence: TGTGCCAGCAGCCGGACAGGGGTTGAGCAGTTCTTC.

V is TRBV12-3 or TRBV12-4 and J is TRBJ2-2, with 11 bases aligning to TRBD2. V was clipped by 6 bases and J by 4 bases; unmatched bases: 10. CDR3 length: 17 residues. The CDR3 nucleotides are TGTGCCAGCAGCCCGCTTTTTAGCGGGAGGGGCACCGGGGAGCTGTTTTTT. Amino acids: CASSPLFSGRGTGELFF.

V usage is TRBV15 and J usage is TRBJ2-1; 9 bases fit TRBD2. There are 18 residues in the CDR3. The germline V gene encodes CDR1 LNHNV and CDR2 YYDKDF (reference sequence). The junction had 23 bases not matched to a gene; V was cut back by 5 bases and J by 12 bases. CDR3 residues: CATSSQGDAGLASQRQFF. CDR3 DNA sequence: TGTGCCACCAGCTCCCAGGGAGATGCGGGACTAGCCTCTCAAAGGCAGTTCTTC.

The table lists this clonotype with a few counts. This rearrangement joins TRBV3-1 to TRBJ1-1; D uncertain. The length of the CDR3 is 16 residues. The V end was cut by 0 bases, the J end by 0 bases, with 11 bases between. Germline lookup yields CDR1 LGHDT and CDR2 YNNKEL (reference sequence). Here the CDR3 DNA reads TGTGCCAGCAGCCAAGAACCCGGAGCGGTGAACACTGAAGCTTTCTTT. It codes for CASSQEPGAVNTEAFF.

This clonotype was counted many times. The chain has TRBV20-1 and TRBJ2-5; D remains ambiguous. Germline V lookup: CDR1 DFQATT, CDR2 SNEGSKA (reference sequence). There are 15 residues in the CDR3. The V and J ends lost 0 bases and 1 base respectively, with 12 bases between them. CDR3 nucleotides: TGCAGTGCTAGAGATCAACGGAGCCTCCAAGAGACCCAGTACTTC. Its protein product is CSARDQRSLQETQYF.